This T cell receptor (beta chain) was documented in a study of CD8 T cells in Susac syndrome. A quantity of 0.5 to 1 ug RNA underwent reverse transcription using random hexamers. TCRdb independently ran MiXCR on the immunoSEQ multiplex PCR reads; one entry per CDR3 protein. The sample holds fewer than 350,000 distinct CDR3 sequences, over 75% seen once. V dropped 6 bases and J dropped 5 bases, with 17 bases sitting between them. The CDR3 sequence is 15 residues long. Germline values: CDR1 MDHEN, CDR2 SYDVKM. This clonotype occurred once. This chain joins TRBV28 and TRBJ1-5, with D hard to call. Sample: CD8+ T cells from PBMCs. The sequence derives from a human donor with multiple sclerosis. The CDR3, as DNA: TGTGCCAGCAGAACACAAAGTCGAGTCTATCAGCCCCAGCATTTT. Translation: CASRTQSRVYQPQHF.